This is a list of T cell receptor beta chains from one sample in a study of T cells in Graves' hyperthyroidism and ophthalmopathy. A single record per CDR3 protein comes from TCRdb applying MiXCR to the multiplex PCR reads. The table lists nearly 250,000 distinct CDR3 sequences, around 15% of them singletons, with approximately 30% in the top ten. The sample taken for sequencing was blood. Receptor source: a woman under 30 with Graves' ophthalmopathy. Both conserved end residues are part of each CDR3. The order of the fields is CDR3 length, D gene, J gene, V gene, clone size, CDR3 protein, CDR3 DNA. A D gene is named only where the DNA matches it firmly. Expanded clones get a size class; other rows say once, few or many, or leave the size out.

15 | TRBD1 | TRBJ2-3 | TRBV10-2 | many | CASSDRDRGTDTQYF | TGCGCCAGCAGTGACCGGGACAGAGGCACAGATACGCAGTATTTT
12 | . | TRBJ2-1 | TRBV20-1 | many | CSAPWGLAEQFF | TGCAGTGCTCCCTGGGGGCTAGCCGAGCAGTTCTTC
12 | . | TRBJ2-2 | TRBV20-1 | many | CSARLAPGELFF | TGCAGTGCAAGACTTGCGCCCGGGGAGCTGTTTTTT
13 | TRBD2 | TRBJ2-7 | TRBV20-1 | . | CSARAGGNYEQYF | TGCAGTGCTAGAGCGGGGGGGAACTACGAGCAGTACTTC
14 | TRBD1 | TRBJ2-3 | TRBV15 | . | CATSTGQGTDTQYF | TGTGCCACCAGCACAGGACAGGGAACAGATACGCAGTATTTT
15 | . | TRBJ1-1 | TRBV7-9 | many | CASIHPSGGDTEAFF | TGTGCCAGCATACACCCCTCCGGGGGGGACACTGAAGCTTTCTTT
14 | TRBD2 | TRBJ2-1 | TRBV5-6 | many | CASSSLAGYNEQFF | TGTGCCAGCAGTTCGCTAGCGGGTTACAATGAGCAGTTCTTC
17 | TRBD2 | TRBJ2-1 | TRBV6-2/TRBV6-3 | many | CASSYTPGLGIYNEQFF | TGTGCCAGCAGTTACACGCCGGGACTAGGTATCTACAATGAGCAGTTCTTC
15 | TRBD1 | TRBJ1-1 | TRBV7-9 | many | CASSFWTGGNTEAFF | TGTGCCAGCAGCTTCTGGACAGGGGGTAACACTGAAGCTTTCTTT
14 | TRBD1 | TRBJ1-3 | TRBV2 | . | CASRGDSSGNTIYF | TGTGCCAGCAGGGGGGACAGCTCTGGAAACACCATATATTTT
16 | . | TRBJ2-1 | TRBV6-2/TRBV6-3 | many | CASSATRTGKYNEQFF | TGTGCCAGCAGTGCAACCAGGACTGGCAAATACAATGAGCAGTTCTTC
14 | . | TRBJ1-2 | TRBV6-2/TRBV6-3 | . | CASSYRTEARGYTF | TGTGCCAGCAGTTACCGGACGGAGGCTCGGGGCTACACCTTC
15 | . | TRBJ1-5 | TRBV7-2 | many | CASSLATFGNQPQHF | TGTGCCAGCAGCTTAGCCACGTTCGGCAATCAGCCCCAGCATTTT
16 | . | TRBJ1-1 | TRBV4-1 | many | CASSPSTGETNTEAFF | TGCGCCAGCAGCCCAAGTACGGGCGAAACTAACACTGAAGCTTTCTTT
13 | . | TRBJ2-7 | TRBV6-1 | few | CVSSLGDGYEQYF | TGTGTCAGCAGTCTTGGGGACGGCTACGAGCAGTACTTC
12 | . | TRBJ2-5 | TRBV28 | many | CASRRDQETQYF | TGTGCCAGCAGGCGGGACCAAGAGACCCAGTACTTC
15 | . | TRBJ2-1 | TRBV12-3/TRBV12-4 | many | CASSLLGQGGNEQFF | TGTGCCAGCAGCCTGCTTGGCCAGGGGGGGAATGAGCAGTTCTTC
15 | TRBD2 | TRBJ2-3 | TRBV2 | . | CASRRAGGESDTQYF | TGTGCCAGCAGGAGAGCGGGAGGGGAGTCAGATACGCAGTATTTT
14 | . | TRBJ1-5 | TRBV12-3/TRBV12-4 | many | CASSLMGTNQPQHF | TGTGCCAGCAGTTTAATGGGCACAAATCAGCCCCAGCATTTT
13 | TRBD2 | TRBJ2-7 | TRBV20-1 | many | CSAAGLAKGEQYF | TGCAGTGCTGCGGGACTAGCAAAAGGCGAGCAGTACTTC
18 | TRBD1 | TRBJ1-2 | TRBV3-1 | . | CASSQRNLDRDHNYGYTF | TGTGCCAGCAGCCAAAGAAATTTGGACAGGGACCATAACTATGGCTACACCTTC
16 | . | TRBJ2-2 | TRBV5-8 | many | CASSLLPGGNTGELFF | TGTGCCAGCAGCTTGCTTCCAGGCGGGAACACCGGGGAGCTGTTTTTT
13 | . | TRBJ1-2 | TRBV4-1 | many | CASSQQGDYGYTF | TGCGCCAGCAGCCAACAGGGAGACTATGGCTACACCTTC
16 | TRBD1 | TRBJ1-2 | TRBV5-8 | few | CASSGAGTGFNYGYTF | TGTGCCAGCAGCGGCGCCGGGACAGGTTTTAACTATGGCTACACCTTC
14 | TRBD1 | TRBJ1-6 | TRBV6-4 | . | CASSEQGFDSPLHF | TGTGCCAGCAGTGAACAGGGGTTTGATTCACCCCTCCACTTT
15 | TRBD2 | TRBJ2-7 | TRBV12-3/TRBV12-4 | many | CASRYSGTSGYEQYF | TGTGCCAGCAGATACTCCGGGACTAGCGGTTACGAGCAGTACTTC
16 | . | TRBJ2-7 | TRBV5-1 | many | CASSLVAASPSYEQYF | TGCGCCAGCAGCTTGGTGGCAGCCAGTCCTTCCTACGAGCAGTACTTC
16 | TRBD2 | TRBJ2-4 | TRBV20-1 | many | CSARAQNSGSKNIQYF | TGCAGTGCTAGAGCCCAAAATAGCGGGAGTAAAAACATTCAGTACTTC
11 | . | TRBJ1-2 | TRBV28 | many | CASSFPYGYTF | TGTGCCAGCAGTTTTCCCTATGGCTACACCTTC
15 | TRBD2 | TRBJ2-3 | TRBV7-2 | . | CASSPLAGGWDTQYF | TGTGCCAGCAGCCCGCTAGCGGGAGGTTGGGATACGCAGTATTTT
14 | TRBD2 | TRBJ2-7 | TRBV18 | . | CASSLGTRRGEQYF | TGTGCCAGCTCACTAGGGACTAGAAGAGGCGAGCAGTACTTC
14 | TRBD1 | TRBJ1-1 | TRBV4-1 | few | CASSQVGQDTEAFF | TGCGCCAGCAGCCAAGTGGGACAGGACACTGAAGCTTTCTTT
17 | TRBD1 | TRBJ1-1 | TRBV5-1 | . | CASSENQGARMNTEAFF | TGCGCCAGCAGCGAGAATCAGGGGGCGCGGATGAACACTGAAGCTTTCTTT
12 | . | TRBJ1-2 | TRBV12-3/TRBV12-4 | . | CASRKGRDGYTF | TGTGCCAGCAGGAAGGGAAGGGATGGCTACACCTTC
14 | . | TRBJ2-2 | TRBV20-1 | many | CSAREGSATGELFF | TGCAGTGCTAGGGAGGGGTCGGCCACCGGGGAGCTGTTTTTT
15 | TRBD1 | TRBJ2-5 | TRBV27 | few | CASSEGQGLGETQYF | TGTGCCAGCAGTGAGGGACAGGGGTTGGGAGAGACCCAGTACTTC